The text below deals with one TCR beta chain. This entry belongs to a study of shared clonotypes between healthy human individuals. Study context: Each donor had three CD4 naive, three CD4 memory, two CD8 naive and one CD8 memory plate.

TCRdb keeps only in-frame clones here, not all; method: immunoSEQ multiplex PCR. This sample has 1.5 million to 2.5 million clones, with about 95% found just once. CD45RO-negative CD8 cells positively selected for CCR7 made up the naive population, which excluded terminally differentiated effector memory CD45RA+ cells. This TCR was recovered from a man aged 18 to 30 in good health. Sequencing used naive CD8+ T cells sorted from blood.

CDR3 sequence reads: CASSQALLFGGGRETQYF. CDR3 in DNA: TGCGCCAGCAGCCAAGCACTACTCTTCGGTGGGGGGAGGGAGACCCAGTACTTC. The V call is TRBV4-1, the J call TRBJ2-5; a weak D match, TRBD2 (6 bases). The CDR3 extends over 18 amino acids. Germline CDR1 reads MGHRA; CDR2 reads YSYEKL. Trimming pared 1 base from V and 5 bases from J, leaving 23 bases between.